This TCR beta chain was identified during a study of metastatic and nonmetastatic thyroid tumors (TCRdb year 2020). Regarding the research as a whole: For patients with malignant and with benign thyroid disease, the researchers compared repertoires between peripheral blood samples and tumor or nodule tissue samples.

None of the patients had been given any treatment before thyroid surgery. Using T-cell receptor beta sequencing, the researchers looked back retrospectively at clinical samples from patients, gathered between about 2011 and 2019. The germline V gene supplies CDR1 SGDLS and CDR2 YYNGEE. V is clipped by 1 base and J by 1 base, and the sequence between their germline boundaries is 16 bases long. The CDR3 covers 17 residues, taking in both the cysteine and the phenylalanine. Only CDR3 DNA is held: 51 bases, read in frame from base 1. What the authors observed across the whole study: TCR beta diversity was reported as significantly higher in malignant tumors than in benign nodules, in both blood and tumor samples.

Preparation of the library involved PCR. TCRdb records Illumina HiSeq 4000 as the sequencer. High-throughput sequencing was used to profile the CDR3 region of the TCR beta-chain in every patient. In the source study's methods: The researchers built a classifier to tell apart papillary thyroid cancer patients with distant metastasis, based on CDR3 differences among clinicopathological groups. The Shannon index was used to measure repertoire diversity, and the Morisita-Horn index was used to measure how similar tumor and blood repertoires were. Through fastp at Q25 and MiXCR, TCRdb rebuilt clones from the public reads, retaining in-frame beta chains. These V and J calls derive from TCRdb rather than the authors' analysis. Within this sample are tens of thousands of clones, with 20% of them counted one time only. The ten largest clones take up about 4.1% of the sample. In its sample, this clone was seen many times. Its recognized antigen is unknown. The record has no base qualities; no much larger clone is one base away.

The chain is assembled from TRBV9 and TRBJ2-3; the D region is possibly TRBD1 or TRBD2, each matching across 5 bases. The sequenced material came from blood. The sequence was collected from a female donor with papillary thyroid cancer or a benign thyroid nodule (not recorded which). Some clones in this sample may be carry-over from other donors' samples. Read as DNA, the sequence is TGTGCCAGCAGCGTACTCGTCGGGACGGCCGGCACAGATACGCAGTATTTT. It translates to CASSVLVGTAGTDTQYF.